This TCR beta chain stems from a study of tumor-infiltrating lymphocytes in primary liver carcinoma. Taking about 18-32 mg of unsorted bulk tissue, the authors co-extracted RNA and DNA. Over 80% viable tumor cells were present in every tumor sample. Study findings and constraints: Among the pair types, tumor region pairs showed more overlap than tumor-adjacent and tumor-blood pairs.

As regards this clonotype: Its antigen remains unidentified. This CDR3 fails to terminate in the conserved phenylalanine or tryptophan, so it likely reflects a read error.

TCR beta cDNA was made from 400 to 500 ng total RNA with a constant-region primer. Construction of TCR beta libraries relied on three successive nested multiplex PCR rounds employing slightly modified ARM-PCR. Researchers ran the first two PCR rounds for roughly 11 cycles each with TRBV1-TRBV30 forward primers and a C-beta reverse primer. TCRdb re-analysed the multiplex PCR reads in MiXCR, keeping a single row per CDR3 protein. The table lists approximately 110,000 distinct CDR3 sequences, approximately 64% of them singletons. Germline values: CDR1 SGHAT, CDR2 FQNNGV. CDR3 length: 12 residues. Trimming shortened V by 5 bases and J by 8 bases, and 11 bases separated the two germline ends.

Sequenced material: liver tumor tissue from sampling region 3. Subset indicated: tumor region T3, left-lateral pole. This sequence originates from a woman in her fifties or sixties with primary liver carcinoma and hepatitis B virus infection. The chain links TRBV11-2 to TRBJ2-3, with a possible D match to TRBD2 (5 bases). CDR3 DNA sequence: TGTGCCAGCAGCCTCCTCGAGGGTACGCAGTATTCT. This sequence encodes CASSLLEGTQYS.